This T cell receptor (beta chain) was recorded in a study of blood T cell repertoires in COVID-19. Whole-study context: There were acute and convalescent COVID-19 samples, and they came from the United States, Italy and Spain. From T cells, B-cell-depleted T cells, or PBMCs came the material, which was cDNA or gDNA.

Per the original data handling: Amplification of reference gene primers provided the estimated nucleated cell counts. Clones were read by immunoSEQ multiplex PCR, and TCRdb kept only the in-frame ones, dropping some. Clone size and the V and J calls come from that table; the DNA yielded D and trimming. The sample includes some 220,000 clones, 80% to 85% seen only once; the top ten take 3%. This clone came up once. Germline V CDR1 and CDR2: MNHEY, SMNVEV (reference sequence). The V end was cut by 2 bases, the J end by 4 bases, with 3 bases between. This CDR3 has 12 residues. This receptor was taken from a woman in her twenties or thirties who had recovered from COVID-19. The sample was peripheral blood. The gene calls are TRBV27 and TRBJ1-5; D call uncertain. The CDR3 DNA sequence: TGTGCCAGCAGTTTAATAAATCAGCCCCAGCATTTT. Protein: CASSLINQPQHF.